The source of this T cell receptor (beta chain) is a study of T cell responses to AZD1222 COVID-19 vaccine. A remark on this clone: Its cognate antigen is unknown.

Assay: immunoSEQ multiplex PCR; the TCRdb copy retains only in-frame clones and omits some. The sample contains 150,000 to 200,000 clones, just over 90% of which appear only once. Findings and caveats of the study: Of the AZD1222 recipients, only five to seven were seropositive at baseline. Two doses of AZD1222 preceded a rise in Spike-specific TCR breadth and depth. Unmutated variant regions reportedly attract nearly half of all spike-specific TCRs. It should be noted that donors were predominantly white British and more often female, and clonal diversity was possibly underestimated.

The CDR3 length is 14 residues. CDR1 is SGDLS and CDR2 is YYNGEE in the germline V gene. V was trimmed by 0 bases and J by 6 bases, leaving 10 bases between them. The specimen was peripheral blood, collected 28 days after the second AZD1222 dose. The chain carries TRBV9 and TRBJ1-5; the D gene is possibly TRBD1 (5 bases). The receptor was isolated from an adult who received the AZD1222 COVID-19 vaccine. CDR3 bases: TGTGCCAGCAGCGTAGGCTCAGGGTTTCAGCCCCAGCATTTT. Encoded protein: CASSVGSGFQPQHF.